The 6 T cell receptor beta chains presented below share a single source sample, sequenced in a study of identical twins. TCRdb passed the 5' RACE reads through MiXCR, listing each CDR3 protein once. This sample carries fewer than 500,000 distinct CDR3 sequences, around 24% of them seen once, and the ten largest clones take about 2.9%. The sample was also linked to a second study, of T cells expressing NK-cell markers.

The sequenced sample was CD4+ T cells sorted from blood. These receptors were collected from a woman between 18 and 30 years old in good health.

The CDR3 bases are TGTGCCAGCAGCTTAGAAACCCCAGATACGCAGTATTTT. Its translation is CASSLETPDTQYF. The V and J genes are TRBV7-2 and TRBJ2-3, with D unresolved. This CDR3 region has 13 residues. Trimming removed 1 base at V and 4 bases at J, with 6 bases between. Germline-derived CDR1 and CDR2 are SGHTA and FQGNSA.

This clonotype has a handful of counts. The V gene is TRBV9, the J gene TRBJ2-5; D is unclear. Germline CDR1 SGDLS, CDR2 YYNGEE. V was trimmed by 0 bases and J by 5 bases, leaving 8 bases between them. The CDR3 sequence is 13 residues long. CDR3 amino acids: CASSVEPTETQYF. In DNA, the CDR3 is TGTGCCAGCAGCGTAGAACCGACGGAGACCCAGTACTTC.

In this sample, this clonotype turned up a few times. The chain couples TRBV20-1 to TRBJ2-3; possible D gene TRBD1, 5 bases. This CDR3 has 15 residues. Trimming removed 0 bases at V and 1 base at J, with 11 bases between. Germline V CDR1 and CDR2: DFQATT, SNEGSKA (reference sequence). The CDR3 is CSARDLMTGTDTQYF. CDR3 DNA sequence: TGCAGTGCTAGAGATCTGATGACAGGCACAGATACGCAGTATTTT.

This clonotype was seen a handful of times. In DNA, the CDR3 is TGTGCCAGCAGCTTAACGATGAAGGGCACTGAAGCTTTCTTT. It codes for CASSLTMKGTEAFF. This chain uses TRBV7-9 with TRBJ1-1, with unresolved D. The length of the CDR3 is 14 residues. Per germline, CDR1 SEHNR and CDR2 FQNEAQ (reference sequence). Deletions cut 2 bases from V and 4 bases from J, with 11 bases between.

This clonotype was seen a handful of times. The V call is TRBV5-1, the J call TRBJ1-3; D unclear. The CDR3 is 14 amino acids. V lost 0 bases and J lost 0, with 4 bases in between. CDR1 is SGHRS, CDR2 YFSETQ, per germline. CDR3 sequence: CASSLGASGNTIYF. DNA for the CDR3: TGCGCCAGCAGCTTGGGAGCCTCTGGAAACACCATATATTTT. Looking up the rest from reference TRBV5-1 and TRBJ1-3 gives the full variable domain: KAGVTQTPRYLIKTRGQQVTLSCSPISGHRSVSWYQQTPGQGLQFLFEYFSETQRNKGNFPGRFSGRQFSNSRSEMNVSTLELGDSALYLCASSLGASGNTIYFGEGSWLTVV.

The chain carries TRBV9 and TRBJ2-5; TRBD2 matches at 13 bases. Germline CDR1 SGDLS, CDR2 YYNGEE. Trimming cost V 4 bases and J 3 bases; bases outside gene matches: 9. This CDR3 contains 17 residues. The CDR3 sequence: CASSKGFGLAGEETQYF. The CDR3 DNA follows: TGTGCCAGCAGCAAAGGCTTCGGACTAGCGGGGGAAGAGACCCAGTACTTC. The full variable domain, with the rest looked up from reference TRBV9 and TRBJ2-5, is DSGVTQTPKHLITATGQRVTLRCSPRSGDLSVYWYQQSLDQGLQFLIQYYNGEERAKGNILERFSAQQFPDLHSELNLSSLELGDSALYFCASSKGFGLAGEETQYFGPGTRLLVL.